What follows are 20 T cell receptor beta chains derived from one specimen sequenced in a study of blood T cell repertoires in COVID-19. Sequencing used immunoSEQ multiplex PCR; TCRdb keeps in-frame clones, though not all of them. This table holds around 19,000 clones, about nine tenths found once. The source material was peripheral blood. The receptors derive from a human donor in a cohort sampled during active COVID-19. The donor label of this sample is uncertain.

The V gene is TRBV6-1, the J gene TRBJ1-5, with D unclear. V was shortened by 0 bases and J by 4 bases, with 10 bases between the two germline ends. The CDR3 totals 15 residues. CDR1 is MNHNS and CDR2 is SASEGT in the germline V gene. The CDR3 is CASSEAPRSNQPQHF. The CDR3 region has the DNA TGTGCCAGCAGTGAAGCGCCTCGGAGTAATCAGCCCCAGCATTTT.

CDR3 sequence: CASSSLDSRGEKLFF. CDR3 DNA: TGTGCCAGCAGTTCATTAGACTCTCGAGGTGAAAAACTGTTTTTT. This chain joins TRBV27 and TRBJ1-4; D remains unclear. The CDR3 extends over 15 amino acids. V lost 4 bases and J 7 bases, leaving 16 bases between the germline ends. Germline values: CDR1 MNHEY, CDR2 SMNVEV (reference sequence).

CDR3: CASSPWTGKGDTEAFF. The CDR3, as DNA: TGTGCCAGTAGTCCCTGGACAGGGAAGGGGGACACTGAAGCTTTCTTT. V and J are TRBV19 and TRBJ1-1; 8 nucleotides line up with TRBD1. Germline CDR1 reads LNHDA; CDR2 reads SQIVND (reference sequence). V lost 5 bases and J lost 3; bases outside the gene matches: 11. The CDR3 covers 16 residues.

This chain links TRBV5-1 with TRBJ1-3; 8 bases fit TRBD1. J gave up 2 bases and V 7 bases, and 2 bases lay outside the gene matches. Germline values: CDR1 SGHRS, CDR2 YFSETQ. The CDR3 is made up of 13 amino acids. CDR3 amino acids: CASSTGAGNTIYF. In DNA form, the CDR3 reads TGCGCCAGCTCGACAGGGGCTGGAAACACCATATATTTT.

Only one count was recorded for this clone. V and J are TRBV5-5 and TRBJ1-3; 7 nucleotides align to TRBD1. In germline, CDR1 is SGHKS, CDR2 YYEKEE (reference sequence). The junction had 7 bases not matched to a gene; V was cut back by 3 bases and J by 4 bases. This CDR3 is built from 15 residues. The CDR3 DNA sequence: TGTGCCAGCAGCTCCGACGGGACAGAAGGAAACACCATATATTTT. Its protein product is CASSSDGTEGNTIYF.

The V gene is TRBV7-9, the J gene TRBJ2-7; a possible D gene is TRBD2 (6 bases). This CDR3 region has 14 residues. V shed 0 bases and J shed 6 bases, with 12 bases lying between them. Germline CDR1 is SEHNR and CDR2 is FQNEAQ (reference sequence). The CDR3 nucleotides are TGTGCCAGCAGCTTAGCCGGGAGAGTGAGCGAGCAGTACTTC. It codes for CASSLAGRVSEQYF. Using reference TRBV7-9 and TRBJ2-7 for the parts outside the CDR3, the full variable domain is DTGVSQNPRHKITKRGQNVTFRCDPISEHNRLYWYRQTLGQGPEFLTYFQNEAQLEKSRLLSDRFSAERPKGSFSTLEIQRTEQGDSAMYLCASSLAGRVSEQYFGPGTRLTVT.

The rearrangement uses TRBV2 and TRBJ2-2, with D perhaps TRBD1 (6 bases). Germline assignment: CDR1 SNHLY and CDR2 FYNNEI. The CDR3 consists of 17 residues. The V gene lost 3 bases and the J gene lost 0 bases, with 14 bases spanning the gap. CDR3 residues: CASSDTGPGTNTGELFF. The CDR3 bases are TGTGCCAGCAGTGATACAGGGCCAGGGACGAACACCGGGGAGCTGTTTTTT.

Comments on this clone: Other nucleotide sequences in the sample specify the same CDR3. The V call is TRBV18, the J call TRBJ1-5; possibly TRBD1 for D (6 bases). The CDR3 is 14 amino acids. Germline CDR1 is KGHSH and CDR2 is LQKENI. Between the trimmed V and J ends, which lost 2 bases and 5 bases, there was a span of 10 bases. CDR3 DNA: TGTGCCAGCTCACCAGCAGGGGATTATCAGCCCCAGCATTTT. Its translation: CASSPAGDYQPQHF.

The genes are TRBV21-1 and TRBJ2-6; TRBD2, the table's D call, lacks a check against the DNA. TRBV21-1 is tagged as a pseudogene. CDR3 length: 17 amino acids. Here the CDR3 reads CASSEHRLAGWANVLTF. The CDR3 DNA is TGTGCCAGCAGCGAACACAGACTAGCGGGCTGGGCCAACGTCCTGACTTTC.

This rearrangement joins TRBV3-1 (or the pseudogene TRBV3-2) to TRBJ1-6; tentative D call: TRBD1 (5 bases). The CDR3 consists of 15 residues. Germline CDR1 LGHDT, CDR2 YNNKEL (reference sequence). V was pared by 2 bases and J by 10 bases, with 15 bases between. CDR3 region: CASSQWTGGGSPLHF. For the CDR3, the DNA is TGTGCCAGCAGCCAATGGACTGGGGGAGGCTCACCCCTCCACTTT.

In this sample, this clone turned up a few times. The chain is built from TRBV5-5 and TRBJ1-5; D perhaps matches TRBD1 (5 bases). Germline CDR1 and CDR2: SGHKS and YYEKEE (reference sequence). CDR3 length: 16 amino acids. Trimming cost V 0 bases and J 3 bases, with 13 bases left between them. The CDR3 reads CASSLAGLRDNQPQHF. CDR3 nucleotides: TGTGCCAGCAGCTTGGCCGGCCTCAGGGACAATCAGCCCCAGCATTTT.

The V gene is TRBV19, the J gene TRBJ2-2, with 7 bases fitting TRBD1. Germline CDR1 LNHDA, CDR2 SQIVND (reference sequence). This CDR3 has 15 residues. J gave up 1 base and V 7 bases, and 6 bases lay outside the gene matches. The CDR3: CASKARTGNTGELFF. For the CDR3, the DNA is TGTGCCAGTAAGGCTCGGACAGGGAACACCGGGGAGCTGTTTTTT.

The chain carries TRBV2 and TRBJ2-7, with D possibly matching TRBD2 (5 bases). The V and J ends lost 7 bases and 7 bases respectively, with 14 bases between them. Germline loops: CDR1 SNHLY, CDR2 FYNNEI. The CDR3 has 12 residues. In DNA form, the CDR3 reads TGTGCCAGCAAAGGACGGACTTTAGAGCAGTACTTC. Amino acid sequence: CASKGRTLEQYF.

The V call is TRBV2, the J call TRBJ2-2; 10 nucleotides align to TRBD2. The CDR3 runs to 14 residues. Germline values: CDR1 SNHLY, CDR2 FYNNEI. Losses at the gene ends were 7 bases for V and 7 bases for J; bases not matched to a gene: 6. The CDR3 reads CASTEREGVGELFF. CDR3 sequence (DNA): TGTGCCAGCACGGAGCGGGAGGGTGTCGGGGAGCTGTTTTTT. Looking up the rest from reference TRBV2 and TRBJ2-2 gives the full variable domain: EPEVTQTPSHQVTQMGQEVILRCVPISNHLYFYWYRQILGQKVEFLVSFYNNEISEKSEIFDDQFSVERPDGSNFTLKIRSTKLEDSAMYFCASTEREGVGELFFGEGSRLTVL.

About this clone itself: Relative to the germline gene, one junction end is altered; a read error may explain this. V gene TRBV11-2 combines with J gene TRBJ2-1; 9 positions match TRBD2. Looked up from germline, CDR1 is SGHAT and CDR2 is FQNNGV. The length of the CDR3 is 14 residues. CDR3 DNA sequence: TGTGCCAGCAGATTAGCGGGAGCGGGCAATGAGCAGTTCTTC. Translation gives CASRLAGAGNEQFF.

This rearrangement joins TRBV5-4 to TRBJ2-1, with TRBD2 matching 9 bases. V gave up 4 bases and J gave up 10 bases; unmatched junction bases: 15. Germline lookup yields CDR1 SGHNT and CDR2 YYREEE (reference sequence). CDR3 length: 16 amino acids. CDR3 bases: TGTGCCAGCAGCCCCTTAGGTGTTAGCGGGAGATACGAGCAGTTCTTC. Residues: CASSPLGVSGRYEQFF.

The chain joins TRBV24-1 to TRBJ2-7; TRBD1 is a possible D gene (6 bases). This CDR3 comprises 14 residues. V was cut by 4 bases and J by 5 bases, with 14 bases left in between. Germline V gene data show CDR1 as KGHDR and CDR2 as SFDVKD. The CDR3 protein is CATSERGWMDEQYF. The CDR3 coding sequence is TGTGCCACCAGTGAAAGGGGGTGGATGGACGAGCAGTACTTC.

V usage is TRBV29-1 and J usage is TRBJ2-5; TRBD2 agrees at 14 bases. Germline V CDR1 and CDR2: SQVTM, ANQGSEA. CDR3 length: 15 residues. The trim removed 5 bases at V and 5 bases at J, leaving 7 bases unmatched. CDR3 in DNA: TGCAGCGTTTTCAGACTAGCGGGAGGGAGGGAGACCCAGTACTTC. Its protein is CSVFRLAGGRETQYF.

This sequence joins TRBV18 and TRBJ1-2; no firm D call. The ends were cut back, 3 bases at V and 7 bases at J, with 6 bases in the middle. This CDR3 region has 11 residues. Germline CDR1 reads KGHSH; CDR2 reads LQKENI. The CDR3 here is CASSPTFGYTF. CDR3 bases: TGTGCCAGCTCACCCACTTTTGGCTACACCTTC.

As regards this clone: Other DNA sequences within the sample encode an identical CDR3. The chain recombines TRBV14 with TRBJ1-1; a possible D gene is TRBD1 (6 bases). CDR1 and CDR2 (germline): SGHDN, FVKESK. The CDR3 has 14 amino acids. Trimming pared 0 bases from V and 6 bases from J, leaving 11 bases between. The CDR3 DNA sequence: TGTGCCAGCAGCCAAGAGCAGGGGAGGGCTGAAGCTTTCTTT. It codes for CASSQEQGRAEAFF.